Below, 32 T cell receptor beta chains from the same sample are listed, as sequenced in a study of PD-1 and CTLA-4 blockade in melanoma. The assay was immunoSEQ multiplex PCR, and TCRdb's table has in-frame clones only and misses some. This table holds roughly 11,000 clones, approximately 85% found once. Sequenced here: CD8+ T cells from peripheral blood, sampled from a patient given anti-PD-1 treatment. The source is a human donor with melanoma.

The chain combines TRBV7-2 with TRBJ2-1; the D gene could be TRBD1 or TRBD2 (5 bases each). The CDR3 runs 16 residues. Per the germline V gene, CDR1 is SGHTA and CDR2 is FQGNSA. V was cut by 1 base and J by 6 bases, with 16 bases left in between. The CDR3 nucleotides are TGTGCCAGCAGCTTAGTTCGAGGGGAGATTTTCAATGAGCAGTTCTTC. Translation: CASSLVRGEIFNEQFF.

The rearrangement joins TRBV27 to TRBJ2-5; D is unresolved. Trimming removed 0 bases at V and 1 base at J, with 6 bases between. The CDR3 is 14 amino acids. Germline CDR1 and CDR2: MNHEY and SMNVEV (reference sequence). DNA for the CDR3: TGTGCCAGCAGTTTATCGGGGTCCCAAGAGACCCAGTACTTC. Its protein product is CASSLSGSQETQYF.

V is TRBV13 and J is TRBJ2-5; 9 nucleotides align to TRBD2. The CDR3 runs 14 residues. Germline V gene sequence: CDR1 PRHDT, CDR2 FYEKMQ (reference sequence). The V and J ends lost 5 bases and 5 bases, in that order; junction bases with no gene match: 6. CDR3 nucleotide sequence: TGTGCCAGCAGCAACGGGACTAGCTTTGAGACCCAGTACTTC. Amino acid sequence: CASSNGTSFETQYF.

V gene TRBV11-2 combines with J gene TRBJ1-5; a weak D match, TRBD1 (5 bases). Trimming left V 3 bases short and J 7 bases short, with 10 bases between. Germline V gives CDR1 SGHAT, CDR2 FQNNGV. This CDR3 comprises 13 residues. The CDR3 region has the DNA TGTGCCAGCAGCTTGGACATTGGGCAGCCCCAGCATTTT. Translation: CASSLDIGQPQHF.

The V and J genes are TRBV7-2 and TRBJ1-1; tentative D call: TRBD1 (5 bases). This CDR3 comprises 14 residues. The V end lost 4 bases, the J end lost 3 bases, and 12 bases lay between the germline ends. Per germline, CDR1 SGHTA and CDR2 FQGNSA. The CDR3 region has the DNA TGTGCCAGCAGCTCGGGGGGAGGGTACACTGAAGCTTTCTTT. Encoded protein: CASSSGGGYTEAFF.

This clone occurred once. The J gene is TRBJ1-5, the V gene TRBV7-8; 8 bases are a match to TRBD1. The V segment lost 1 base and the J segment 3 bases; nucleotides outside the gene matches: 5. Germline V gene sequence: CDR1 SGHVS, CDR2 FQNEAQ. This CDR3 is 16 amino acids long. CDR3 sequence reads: CASSLEAGGSNQPQHF. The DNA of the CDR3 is TGTGCCAGCAGCTTAGAGGCAGGGGGCTCCAATCAGCCCCAGCATTTT.

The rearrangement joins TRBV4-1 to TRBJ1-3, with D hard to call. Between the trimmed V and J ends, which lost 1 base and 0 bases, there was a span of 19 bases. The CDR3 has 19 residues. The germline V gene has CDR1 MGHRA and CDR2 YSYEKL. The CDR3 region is CASSQVLGTTGFSGNTIYF. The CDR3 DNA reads TGCGCCAGCAGCCAAGTTCTGGGTACCACGGGCTTCTCTGGAAACACCATATATTTT.

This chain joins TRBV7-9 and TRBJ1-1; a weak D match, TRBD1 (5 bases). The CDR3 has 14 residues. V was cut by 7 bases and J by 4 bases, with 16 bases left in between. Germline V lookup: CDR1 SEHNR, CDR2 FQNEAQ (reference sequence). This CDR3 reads CASIMEGSGTEAFF. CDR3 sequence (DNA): TGTGCCAGCATCATGGAGGGGTCTGGCACTGAAGCTTTCTTT.

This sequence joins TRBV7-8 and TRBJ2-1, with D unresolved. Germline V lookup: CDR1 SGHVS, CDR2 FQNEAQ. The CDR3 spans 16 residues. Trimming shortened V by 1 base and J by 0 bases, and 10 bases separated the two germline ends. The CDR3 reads CASSLGFGSSYNEQFF. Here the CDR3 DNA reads TGTGCCAGCAGCTTAGGTTTCGGAAGCTCCTACAATGAGCAGTTCTTC.

CDR3: CAWSWQSSYNEQFF. DNA for the CDR3: TGTGCCTGGAGTTGGCAGAGCTCCTACAATGAGCAGTTCTTC. The chain recombines TRBV30 with TRBJ2-1; the D is unclear. Looked up from germline, CDR1 is GTSNPN and CDR2 is SVGIG (reference sequence). The CDR3 totals 14 residues. Trimming pared 2 bases from V and 0 bases from J, leaving 8 bases between.

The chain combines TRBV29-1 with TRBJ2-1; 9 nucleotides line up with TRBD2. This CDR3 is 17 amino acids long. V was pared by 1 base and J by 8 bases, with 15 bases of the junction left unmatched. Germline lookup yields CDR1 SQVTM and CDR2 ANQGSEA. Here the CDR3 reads CSVEAPSTGLALDEQFF. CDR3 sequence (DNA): TGCAGCGTTGAAGCTCCAAGTACGGGACTAGCCCTCGATGAGCAGTTCTTC.

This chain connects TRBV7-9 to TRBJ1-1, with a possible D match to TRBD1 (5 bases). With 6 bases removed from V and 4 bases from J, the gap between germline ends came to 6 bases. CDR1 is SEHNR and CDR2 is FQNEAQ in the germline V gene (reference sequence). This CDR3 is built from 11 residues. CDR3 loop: CASRGTTEAFF. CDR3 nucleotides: TGTGCCAGCAGAGGGACCACTGAAGCTTTCTTT.

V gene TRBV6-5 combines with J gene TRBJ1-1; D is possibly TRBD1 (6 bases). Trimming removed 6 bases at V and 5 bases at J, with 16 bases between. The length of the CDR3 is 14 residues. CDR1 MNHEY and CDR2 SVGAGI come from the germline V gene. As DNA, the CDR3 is TGTGCCAGCAGCTCCGGGGGGCTAGTGACTGAAGCTTTCTTT. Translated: CASSSGGLVTEAFF.

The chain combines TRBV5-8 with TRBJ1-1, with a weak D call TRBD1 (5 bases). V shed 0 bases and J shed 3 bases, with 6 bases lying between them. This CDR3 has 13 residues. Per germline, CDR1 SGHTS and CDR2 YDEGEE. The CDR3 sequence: CASSLGGDTEAFF. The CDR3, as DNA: TGTGCCAGCAGCTTGGGAGGGGACACTGAAGCTTTCTTT.

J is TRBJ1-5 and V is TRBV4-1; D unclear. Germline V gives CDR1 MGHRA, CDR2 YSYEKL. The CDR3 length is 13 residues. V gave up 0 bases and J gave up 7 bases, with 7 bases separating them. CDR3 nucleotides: TGCGCCAGCAGCCAAGATGAGGGACAGCCCCAGCATTTT. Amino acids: CASSQDEGQPQHF.

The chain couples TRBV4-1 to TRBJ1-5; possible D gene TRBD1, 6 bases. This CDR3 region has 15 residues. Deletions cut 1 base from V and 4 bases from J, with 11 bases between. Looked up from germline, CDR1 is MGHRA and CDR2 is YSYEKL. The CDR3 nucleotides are TGCGCCAGCAGCCAAGTGGGACACGGGAATCAGCCCCAGCATTTT. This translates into CASSQVGHGNQPQHF.

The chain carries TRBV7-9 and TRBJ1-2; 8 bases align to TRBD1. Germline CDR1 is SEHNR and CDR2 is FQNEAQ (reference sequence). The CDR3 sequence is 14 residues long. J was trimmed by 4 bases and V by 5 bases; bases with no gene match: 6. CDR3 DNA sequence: TGTGCCAGCAGCCCAGGGGGCCCGGCCTATGGCTACACCTTC. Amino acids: CASSPGGPAYGYTF.

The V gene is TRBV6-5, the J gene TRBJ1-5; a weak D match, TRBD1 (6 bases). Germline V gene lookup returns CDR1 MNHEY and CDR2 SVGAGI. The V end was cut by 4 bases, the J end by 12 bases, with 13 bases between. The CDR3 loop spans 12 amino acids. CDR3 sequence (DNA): TGTGCCAGCAGTTTCCTTAGGGGGGACCAGCATTTT. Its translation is CASSFLRGDQHF.

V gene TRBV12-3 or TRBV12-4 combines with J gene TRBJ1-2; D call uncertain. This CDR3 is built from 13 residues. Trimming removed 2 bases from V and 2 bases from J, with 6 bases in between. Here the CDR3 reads CASSLNQNYGYTF. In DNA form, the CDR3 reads TGTGCCAGCAGTTTAAACCAAAACTATGGCTACACCTTC.

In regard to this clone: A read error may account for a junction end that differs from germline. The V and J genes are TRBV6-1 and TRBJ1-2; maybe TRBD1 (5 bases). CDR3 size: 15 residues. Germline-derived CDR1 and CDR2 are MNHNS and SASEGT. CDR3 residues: CASSELRARPVWVPF. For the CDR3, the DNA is TGTGCCAGCAGTGAACTCAGGGCCCGCCCGGTATGGGTGCCCTTC.

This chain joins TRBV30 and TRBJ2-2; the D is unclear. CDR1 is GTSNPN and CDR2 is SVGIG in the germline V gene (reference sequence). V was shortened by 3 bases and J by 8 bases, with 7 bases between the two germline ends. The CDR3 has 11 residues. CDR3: CAWSIPGELFF. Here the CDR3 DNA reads TGTGCCTGGAGCATCCCTGGGGAGCTGTTTTTT.

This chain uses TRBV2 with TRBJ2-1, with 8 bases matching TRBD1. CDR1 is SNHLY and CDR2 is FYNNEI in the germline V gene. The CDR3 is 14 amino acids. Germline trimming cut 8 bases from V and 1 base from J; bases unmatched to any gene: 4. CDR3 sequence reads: CASEDRASYNEQFF. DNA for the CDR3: TGTGCCAGCGAGGACAGGGCGTCCTACAATGAGCAGTTCTTC.

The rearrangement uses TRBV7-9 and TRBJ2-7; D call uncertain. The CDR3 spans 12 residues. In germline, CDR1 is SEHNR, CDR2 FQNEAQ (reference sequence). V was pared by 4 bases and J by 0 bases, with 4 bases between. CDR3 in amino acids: CASSYSSYEQYF. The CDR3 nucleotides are TGTGCCAGCAGCTATAGCTCCTACGAGCAGTACTTC.

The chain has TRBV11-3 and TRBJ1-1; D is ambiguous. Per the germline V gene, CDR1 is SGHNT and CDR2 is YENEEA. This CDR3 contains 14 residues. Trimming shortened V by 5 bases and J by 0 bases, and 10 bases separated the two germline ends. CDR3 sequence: CASSLRAMNTEAFF. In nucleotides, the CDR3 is TGTGCCAGCAGCCTGAGGGCTATGAACACTGAAGCTTTCTTT.

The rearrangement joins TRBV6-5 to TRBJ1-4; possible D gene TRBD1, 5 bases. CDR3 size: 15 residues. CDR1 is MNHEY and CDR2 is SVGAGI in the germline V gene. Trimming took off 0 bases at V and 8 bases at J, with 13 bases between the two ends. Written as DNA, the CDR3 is TGTGCCAGCAGTTACTCCGGGGGGGATGGAGAAAAACTGTTTTTT. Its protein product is CASSYSGGDGEKLFF.

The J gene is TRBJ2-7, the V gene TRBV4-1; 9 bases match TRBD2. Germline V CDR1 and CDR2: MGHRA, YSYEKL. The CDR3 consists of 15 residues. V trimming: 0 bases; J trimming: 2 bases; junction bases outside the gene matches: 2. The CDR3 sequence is CASSQDRLAAYEQYF. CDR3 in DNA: TGCGCCAGCAGCCAAGATCGACTAGCGGCCTACGAGCAGTACTTC.

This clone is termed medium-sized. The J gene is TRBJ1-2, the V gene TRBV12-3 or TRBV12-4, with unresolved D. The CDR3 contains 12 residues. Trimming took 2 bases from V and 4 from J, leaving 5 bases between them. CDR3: CASSLNVYGYTF. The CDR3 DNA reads TGTGCCAGCAGTTTAAACGTCTATGGCTACACCTTC.

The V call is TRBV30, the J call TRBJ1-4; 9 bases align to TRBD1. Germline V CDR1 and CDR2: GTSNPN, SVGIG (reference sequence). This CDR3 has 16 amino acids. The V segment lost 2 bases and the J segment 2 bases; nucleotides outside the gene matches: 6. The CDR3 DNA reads TGTGCCTGGAGTTGGGGACAGGGCATTACTAATGAAAAACTGTTTTTT. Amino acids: CAWSWGQGITNEKLFF.

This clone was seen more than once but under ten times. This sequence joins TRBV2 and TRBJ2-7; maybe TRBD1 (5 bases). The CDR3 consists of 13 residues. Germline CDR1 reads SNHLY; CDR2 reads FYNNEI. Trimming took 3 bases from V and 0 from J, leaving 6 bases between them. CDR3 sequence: CASSDRDSYEQYF. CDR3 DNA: TGTGCCAGCAGTGACAGGGACTCCTACGAGCAGTACTTC.

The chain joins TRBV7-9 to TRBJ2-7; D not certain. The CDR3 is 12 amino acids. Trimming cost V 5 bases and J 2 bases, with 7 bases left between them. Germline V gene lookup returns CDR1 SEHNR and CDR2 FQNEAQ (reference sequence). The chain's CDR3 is CASSDGTYEQYF. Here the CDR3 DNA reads TGTGCCAGCAGCGACGGAACCTACGAGCAGTACTTC.

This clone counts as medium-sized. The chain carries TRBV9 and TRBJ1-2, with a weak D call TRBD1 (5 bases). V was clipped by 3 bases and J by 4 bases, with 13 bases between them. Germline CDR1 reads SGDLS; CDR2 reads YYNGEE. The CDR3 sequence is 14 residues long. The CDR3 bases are TGTGCCAGCAGCGGTAACAGGAACTTCTATGGCTACACCTTC. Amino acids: CASSGNRNFYGYTF.

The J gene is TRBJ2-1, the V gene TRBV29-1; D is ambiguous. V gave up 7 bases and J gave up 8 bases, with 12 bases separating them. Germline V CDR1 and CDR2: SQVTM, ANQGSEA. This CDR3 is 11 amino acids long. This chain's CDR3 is CSGHLVDEQFF. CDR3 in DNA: TGCAGCGGACACCTGGTGGATGAGCAGTTCTTC.